Given below is one TCR beta chain in context. Assay: immunoSEQ multiplex PCR; the TCRdb copy retains only in-frame clones and omits some. Of about 61,000 clones listed, 70% to 90% are singletons. This specimen belongs to a study of T cell changes during pregnancy in multiple sclerosis. The sample was peripheral blood, taken in the first trimester of pregnancy. The TCR originated in a female donor in good health, enrolled as a control in a pregnancy study.

CDR3 nucleotides: TGTGCCAGCAGCTCCTCTATAACAGGGAATACTGAAGCTTTCTTT. As protein: CASSSSITGNTEAFF. The chain combines TRBV7-2 with TRBJ1-1; weak D call: TRBD1 (6 bases). The germline CDR1 and CDR2 sequences are SGHTA and FQGNSA. V lost 4 bases and J 5 bases, leaving 17 bases between the germline ends. The CDR3 has 15 amino acids.